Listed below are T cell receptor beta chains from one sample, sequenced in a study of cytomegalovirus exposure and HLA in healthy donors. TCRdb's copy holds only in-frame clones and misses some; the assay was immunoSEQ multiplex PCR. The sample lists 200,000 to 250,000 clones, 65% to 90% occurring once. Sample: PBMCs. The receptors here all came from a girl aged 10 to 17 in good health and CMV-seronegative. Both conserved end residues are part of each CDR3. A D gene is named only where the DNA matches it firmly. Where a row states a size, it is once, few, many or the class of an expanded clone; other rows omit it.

CDR3: CASSQDRGQGFAEAFF
DNA: TGTGCCAGCAGCCAAGATCGCGGACAGGGTTTCGCTGAAGCTTTCTTT
D: TRBD1
size: once
V: TRBV14
J: TRBJ1-1

CDR3: CASSLAYYEQYF
DNA: TGTGCCAGCAGTTTAGCCTACTACGAGCAGTACTTC
D: .
size: .
V: TRBV28
J: TRBJ2-7

CDR3: CASSSVGRSSYEQYF
DNA: TGTGCCAGCAGCTCGGTGGGGAGGAGCTCCTACGAGCAGTACTTC
D: .
size: .
V: TRBV11-2
J: TRBJ2-7

CDR3: CASSLARGTEETQYF
DNA: TGTGCCAGCAGCTTAGCTCGCGGGACCGAGGAGACCCAGTACTTC
D: .
size: .
V: TRBV7-9
J: TRBJ2-5

CDR3: CASSSIPPTRASLEQYF
DNA: TGTGCCAGCAGTTCTATACCCCCCACGAGGGCCTCTCTAGAGCAGTACTTC
D: .
size: .
V: TRBV27
J: TRBJ2-7

CDR3: CASSLGGTSFGYEQFF
DNA: TGTGCCAGCAGCTTAGGGGGGACTAGCTTCGGGTATGAGCAGTTCTTC
D: TRBD2
size: .
V: TRBV7-3
J: TRBJ2-1

CDR3: CASGVGYGQGIDTQYF
DNA: TGTGCCAGCGGGGTGGGGTACGGACAGGGTATAGATACGCAGTATTTT
D: TRBD1
size: .
V: TRBV27
J: TRBJ2-3

CDR3: CASSFRSGELAKNIQYF
DNA: TGTGCCAGCAGCTTTAGGAGCGGAGAACTAGCCAAAAACATTCAGTACTTC
D: .
size: once
V: TRBV7-2
J: TRBJ2-4

CDR3: CASSQETAGYSIEQYF
DNA: TGTGCCAGCAGCCAAGAGACGGCAGGTTATTCGATCGAGCAGTACTTC
D: .
size: .
V: TRBV4-2
J: TRBJ2-7

CDR3: CASSGQGRRETQYF
DNA: TGTGCCAGCAGCGGACAGGGAAGAAGAGAGACCCAGTACTTC
D: TRBD1
size: .
V: TRBV11-2
J: TRBJ2-5

CDR3: CASSLGDRDQETQYF
DNA: TGTGCCAGCAGCTTGGGGGACAGGGATCAAGAGACCCAGTACTTC
D: TRBD1
size: .
V: TRBV7-2
J: TRBJ2-5

CDR3: CASSLRQSTYEQYF
DNA: TGCGCCAGCAGCTTAAGACAAAGCACCTACGAGCAGTACTTC
D: .
size: .
V: TRBV5-1
J: TRBJ2-7

CDR3: CASSQRDLAGSETQYF
DNA: TGTGCCAGCAGCCAACGAGATCTAGCGGGGTCTGAGACCCAGTACTTC
D: TRBD2
size: .
V: TRBV4-2
J: TRBJ2-5

CDR3: CASSLSHTNEKLFF
DNA: TGTGCCAGCAGTTTATCCCATACTAATGAAAAACTGTTTTTT
D: .
size: .
V: TRBV27
J: TRBJ1-4

CDR3: CASGRQGQETQYF
DNA: TGTGCCAGCGGTAGACAGGGGCAAGAGACCCAGTACTTC
D: TRBD1
size: once
V: TRBV6-5
J: TRBJ2-5

CDR3: CASSLGGFAYEQYF
DNA: TGTGCCAGCAGTTTGGGGGGGTTTGCCTACGAGCAGTACTTC
D: TRBD2
size: once
V: TRBV28
J: TRBJ2-7

CDR3: CASDRAGETQYF
DNA: TGTGCCAGTGACAGGGCTGGGGAGACCCAGTACTTC
D: TRBD1
size: .
V: TRBV6-6
J: TRBJ2-5

CDR3: CAWTEGQHGYGYTF
DNA: TGTGCCTGGACAGAGGGACAGCACGGCTATGGCTACACCTTC
D: TRBD1
size: .
V: TRBV30
J: TRBJ1-2

CDR3: CAISTLAGGPGNEQFF
DNA: TGTGCCATCAGTACCTTAGCGGGAGGGCCGGGCAATGAGCAGTTCTTC
D: TRBD2
size: .
V: TRBV10-3
J: TRBJ2-1

CDR3: CASSHPLTSSGEQFF
DNA: TGCGCCAGCAGCCACCCCTTGACTAGTAGTGGTGAGCAGTTCTTC
D: .
size: .
V: TRBV4-1
J: TRBJ2-1

CDR3: CASSGAGAVEAFF
DNA: TGTGCCAGCAGTGGGGCAGGGGCTGTCGAAGCTTTCTTT
D: .
size: few
V: TRBV2
J: TRBJ1-1

CDR3: CASSQDPGTSIDF
DNA: TGCGCCAGCAGCCAGGACCCCGGGACTAGCATAGACTTC
D: TRBD2
size: .
V: TRBV4-3
J: TRBJ2-5

CDR3: CASSVVSGGETQYF
DNA: TGTGCCAGCAGTGTGGTTTCAGGGGGCGAGACCCAGTACTTC
D: TRBD1
size: .
V: TRBV2
J: TRBJ2-5

CDR3: CASSFTGVGTEAFF
DNA: TGCGCCAGCAGCTTTACAGGGGTGGGGACTGAAGCTTTCTTT
D: TRBD1
size: few
V: TRBV5-1
J: TRBJ1-1

CDR3: CASSSSTAAPNYGYTF
DNA: TGTGCCAGCAGTTCCTCGACAGCCGCTCCTAACTATGGCTACACCTTC
D: .
size: .
V: TRBV6-5
J: TRBJ1-2

CDR3: CASSFGPQGGHEQFF
DNA: TGCGCCAGCAGCTTCGGACCTCAGGGGGGACATGAGCAGTTCTTC
D: .
size: once
V: TRBV5-1
J: TRBJ2-1

CDR3: CASSEGGHPSVEQYF
DNA: TGTGCCAGCAGCGAGGGGGGGCATCCGTCAGTGGAGCAGTACTTC
D: .
size: once
V: TRBV6-1
J: TRBJ2-5

CDR3: CASSGGGWETEAFF
DNA: TGTGCCAGTAGTGGCGGGGGGTGGGAGACTGAAGCTTTCTTT
D: .
size: .
V: TRBV19
J: TRBJ1-1

CDR3: CASSLGTGNTEAFF
DNA: TGTGCCAGCAGCTTGGGGACAGGGAACACTGAAGCTTTCTTT
D: TRBD1
size: few
V: TRBV7-9
J: TRBJ1-1

CDR3: CASAPGNYGYTF
DNA: TGCGCCAGCGCACCCGGGAACTATGGCTACACCTTC
D: .
size: .
V: TRBV10-2
J: TRBJ1-2

CDR3: CASSAGTVNSPLHF
DNA: TGCGCCAGTTCAGCCGGGACAGTTAATTCACCCCTCCACTTT
D: TRBD1
size: .
V: TRBV4-1
J: TRBJ1-6

CDR3: CASSEYPVNQPQHF
DNA: TGTGCCAGCAGTGAATACCCGGTCAATCAGCCCCAGCATTTT
D: .
size: .
V: TRBV6-1
J: TRBJ1-5

CDR3: CASSYDSRATKEQFF
DNA: TGTGCCAGCAGTTACGATAGCAGAGCAACGAAGGAGCAGTTCTTC
D: .
size: .
V: TRBV6-6
J: TRBJ2-1

CDR3: CASSLAGYEQYF
DNA: TGTGCCAGCAGTTTGGCGGGATACGAGCAGTACTTC
D: .
size: .
V: TRBV28
J: TRBJ2-7

CDR3: CASSLVDRGPYGYTF
DNA: TGTGCCAGCAGCTTAGTGGACAGGGGGCCTTATGGCTACACCTTC
D: TRBD1
size: .
V: TRBV5-4
J: TRBJ1-2

CDR3: CASSDPLTDRGTKAFF
DNA: TGTGCCAGCAGTGACCCACTTACTGACAGGGGAACTAAGGCTTTCTTT
D: TRBD1
size: .
V: TRBV6-1
J: TRBJ1-1

CDR3: CASKRTGHYEQYF
DNA: TGTGCCAGCAAACGGACAGGCCACTACGAGCAGTACTTC
D: TRBD1
size: .
V: TRBV27
J: TRBJ2-7

CDR3: CASSFETRGTDTQYF
DNA: TGTGCCAGCAGTTTTGAAACCCGGGGCACAGATACGCAGTATTTT
D: .
size: .
V: TRBV28
J: TRBJ2-3

CDR3: CATSREGGLAGYEQFF
DNA: TGTGCCACCAGCAGAGAGGGGGGACTAGCGGGATATGAGCAGTTCTTC
D: TRBD2
size: .
V: TRBV15
J: TRBJ2-1

CDR3: CASSLHQTEETQYF
DNA: TGTGCCAGCAGCCTCCACCAGACTGAAGAGACCCAGTACTTC
D: .
size: .
V: TRBV11-1
J: TRBJ2-5

CDR3: CASSPNLTGEKTQYF
DNA: TGTGCCAGCTCACCGAACTTGACAGGGGAAAAGACCCAGTACTTC
D: TRBD1
size: .
V: TRBV18
J: TRBJ2-5